These T cell receptor beta chains were read from a single sample in a study of Ad26.COV2.S vaccination and SARS-CoV-2 variants. Some clones are missing from TCRdb's copy, which holds only in-frame ones; the method was immunoSEQ multiplex PCR. The table includes a few hundred thousand clones, around 82% detected once. The sample consisted of peripheral blood, taken in a trial of Ad26.COV2.S vaccine versus placebo. The source of these receptors is a person between 18 and 60 years old who received the Ad26.COV2.S COVID-19 vaccine or a placebo. Each CDR3 is given with its conserved first and last residue. A D gene is named only where the DNA matches it firmly. Clone size, where shown, is once, few, many, or a class for clones that have expanded.

V gene	CDR3 length	J gene	clone size	D gene	CDR3 DNA	CDR3 protein
TRBV7-6	15	TRBJ2-7	.	.	TGTGCCAGCAGCCCACAGGGTACTGACTTCTACGAGCAGTACTTC	CASSPQGTDFYEQYF
TRBV10-3	17	TRBJ2-2	.	.	TGTGCCATCAATTTCGACGGGATAGGAGGAAACACCGGGGAGCTGTTTTTT	CAINFDGIGGNTGELFF
TRBV7-9	13	TRBJ1-5	.	.	TGTGCCAGCAGCTCCTTTTTGTTTCAGCCCCAGCATTTT	CASSSFLFQPQHF
TRBV9	15	TRBJ1-1	.	.	TGTGCCAGCAGCGGGGGACGGACAATGAACACTGAAGCTTTCTTT	CASSGGRTMNTEAFF
TRBV7-2	15	TRBJ1-2	.	.	TGTGCCAGCAGCTTGGATGGACAGTTAGTCTATGGCTACACCTTC	CASSLDGQLVYGYTF
TRBV7-3	12	TRBJ2-2	few	.	TGTGCCAGCAGCCGGACCCCCGGGGAGCTGTTTTTT	CASSRTPGELFF
TRBV3-1/TRBV3-2	15	TRBJ2-1	.	.	TGTGCCAGCAGCCAGAATTACTTCTCCTTCAATGAGCAGTTCTTC	CASSQNYFSFNEQFF
TRBV6-5	13	TRBJ2-7	.	.	TGTGCCAGCAGCCCGTTCGGTCGCTACGAGCAGTACTTC	CASSPFGRYEQYF
TRBV9	15	TRBJ2-1	.	.	TGTGCCAGCAGTGATTGGACCCAACACACCGCGGAGCAGTTCTTC	CASSDWTQHTAEQFF
TRBV6-2/TRBV6-3	15	TRBJ2-2	.	TRBD1	TGTGCCAGCAGTTTCGACAGGGGTGGTCCCGGGGAGCTGTTTTTT	CASSFDRGGPGELFF
TRBV5-1	16	TRBJ2-3	.	TRBD1	TGCGCCAGCAGCCTGACAGGGGGCCTTAGCACAGATACGCAGTATTTT	CASSLTGGLSTDTQYF
TRBV15	13	TRBJ2-7	.	.	TGTGCCACCAGCAGAGACATTGCCCGCGAGCAGTACTTC	CATSRDIAREQYF
TRBV9	16	TRBJ1-2	once	.	TGTGCCAGCAGCCCCTTCCGGGAGGCCCGAAACTATGGCTACACCTTC	CASSPFREARNYGYTF
TRBV4-1	18	TRBJ1-5	.	.	TGCGCCAGCAGCCAGTTCAGGGTGGGCAGGGGCACCGATGGGCCCCAGCATTTT	CASSQFRVGRGTDGPQHF
TRBV7-9	14	TRBJ1-1	.	.	TGTGCCAGCAGCTTAGGGCCGGCCTACGCTGAAGCTTTCTTT	CASSLGPAYAEAFF
TRBV6-5	14	TRBJ2-7	.	.	TGTGCCAGCAGCCCGTTCGGGGACTCCTACGAGCAGTACTTC	CASSPFGDSYEQYF
TRBV18	15	TRBJ2-7	many	.	TGTGCCAGCTCACCACCGGCAGGCGGATCCTACGAGCAGTACTTC	CASSPPAGGSYEQYF
TRBV4-3	14	TRBJ1-2	.	TRBD1	TGCGCCAGCAGCCAAACGGACAGGGTTGGTGGCTACACCTTC	CASSQTDRVGGYTF